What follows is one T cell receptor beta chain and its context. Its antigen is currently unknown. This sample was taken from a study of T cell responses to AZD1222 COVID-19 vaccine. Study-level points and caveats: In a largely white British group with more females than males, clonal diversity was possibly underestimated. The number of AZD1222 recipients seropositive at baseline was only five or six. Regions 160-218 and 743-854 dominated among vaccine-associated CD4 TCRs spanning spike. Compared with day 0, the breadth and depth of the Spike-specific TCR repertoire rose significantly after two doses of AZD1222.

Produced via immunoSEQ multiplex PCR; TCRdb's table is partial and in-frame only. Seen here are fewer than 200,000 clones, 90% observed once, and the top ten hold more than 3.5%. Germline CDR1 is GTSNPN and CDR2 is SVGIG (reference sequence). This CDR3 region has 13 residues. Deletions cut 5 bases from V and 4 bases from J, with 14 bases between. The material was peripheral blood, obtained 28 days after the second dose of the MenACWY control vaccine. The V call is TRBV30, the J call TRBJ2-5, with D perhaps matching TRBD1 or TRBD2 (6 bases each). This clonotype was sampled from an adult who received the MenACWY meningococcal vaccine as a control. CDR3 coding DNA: TGTGCCTGGGGGCTGGGGGGCCCAGAGACCCAGTACTTC. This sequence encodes CAWGLGGPETQYF. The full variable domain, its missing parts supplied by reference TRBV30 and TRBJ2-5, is SQTIHQWPATLVQPVGSPLSLECTVEGTSNPNLYWYRQAAGRGLQLLFYSVGIGQISSEVPQNLSASRPQDRQFILSSKKLLLSDSGFYLCAWGLGGPETQYFGPGTRLLVL.